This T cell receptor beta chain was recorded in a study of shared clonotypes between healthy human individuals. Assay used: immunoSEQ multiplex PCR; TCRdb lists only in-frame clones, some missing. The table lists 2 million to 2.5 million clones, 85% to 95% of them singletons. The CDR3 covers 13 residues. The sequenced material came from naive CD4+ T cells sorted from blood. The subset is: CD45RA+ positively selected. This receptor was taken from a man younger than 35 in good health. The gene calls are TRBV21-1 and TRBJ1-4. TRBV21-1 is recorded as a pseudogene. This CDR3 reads CARRPVANEKLFF. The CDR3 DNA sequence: TGTGCCAGACGACCGGTAGCTAATGAAAAACTGTTTTTT.